This T cell receptor (beta chain) was recorded in a study of blood T cell repertoires in COVID-19. Study-level information: There were acute and convalescent COVID-19 samples, and they came from the United States, Italy and Spain. In each case, the material was cDNA or gDNA derived from T cells, B-cell-depleted T cells, or PBMCs.

The method was immunoSEQ multiplex PCR; TCRdb's version includes in-frame clones alone and lacks a portion of them. The sample carries some 70,000 clones, 85% to 90% recorded once. The CDR3 is 11 amino acids. V was shortened by 3 bases and J by 7 bases, with 3 bases between the two germline ends. CDR1 and CDR2 from the germline V gene are SGHTA and FQGNSA. The material sequenced was peripheral blood. The receptor comes from a woman over 75 with active COVID-19. The V call is TRBV7-2, the J call TRBJ2-2, with D unresolved. The DNA for the CDR3 is TGTGCCAGCAGCTTCTACGGGGAGCTGTTTTTT. Protein: CASSFYGELFF.